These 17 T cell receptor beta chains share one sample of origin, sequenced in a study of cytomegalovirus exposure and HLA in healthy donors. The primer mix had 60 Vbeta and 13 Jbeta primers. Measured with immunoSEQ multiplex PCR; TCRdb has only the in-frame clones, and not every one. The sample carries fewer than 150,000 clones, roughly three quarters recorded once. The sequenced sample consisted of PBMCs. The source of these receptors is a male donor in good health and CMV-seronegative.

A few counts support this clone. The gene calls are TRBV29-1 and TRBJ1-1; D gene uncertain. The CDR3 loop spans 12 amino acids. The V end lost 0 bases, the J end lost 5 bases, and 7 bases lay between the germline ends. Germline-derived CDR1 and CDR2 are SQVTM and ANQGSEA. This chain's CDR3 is CSVEDSRTEAFF. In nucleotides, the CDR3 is TGCAGCGTTGAAGATAGCCGGACTGAAGCTTTCTTT.

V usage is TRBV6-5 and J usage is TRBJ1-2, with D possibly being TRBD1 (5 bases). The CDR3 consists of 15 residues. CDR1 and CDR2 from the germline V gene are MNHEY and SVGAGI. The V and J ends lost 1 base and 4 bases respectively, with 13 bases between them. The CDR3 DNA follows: TGTGCCAGCAGTTACTATAGTAGCAGGGTCTATGGCTACACCTTC. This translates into CASSYYSSRVYGYTF.

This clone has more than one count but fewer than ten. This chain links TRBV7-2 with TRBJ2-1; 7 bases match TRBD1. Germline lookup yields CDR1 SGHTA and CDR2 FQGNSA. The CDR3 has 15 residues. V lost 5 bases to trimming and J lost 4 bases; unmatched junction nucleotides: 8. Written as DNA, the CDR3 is TGTGCCAGCAGCACGAGACAGGGTTCATACAATGAGCAGTTCTTC. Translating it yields CASSTRQGSYNEQFF.

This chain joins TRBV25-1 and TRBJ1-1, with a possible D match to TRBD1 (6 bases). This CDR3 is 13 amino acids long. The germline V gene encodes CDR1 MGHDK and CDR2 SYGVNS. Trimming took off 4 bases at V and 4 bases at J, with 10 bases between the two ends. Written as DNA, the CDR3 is TGTGCCAGCAGTGTAGGGACACGCACTGAAGCTTTCTTT. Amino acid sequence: CASSVGTRTEAFF.

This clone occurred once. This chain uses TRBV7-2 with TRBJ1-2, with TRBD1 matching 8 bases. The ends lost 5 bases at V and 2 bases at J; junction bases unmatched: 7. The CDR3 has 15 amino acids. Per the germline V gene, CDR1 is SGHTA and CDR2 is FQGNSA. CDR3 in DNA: TGTGCCAGCAGCGTTAACAGGGGGGCAAACTATGGCTACACCTTC. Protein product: CASSVNRGANYGYTF.

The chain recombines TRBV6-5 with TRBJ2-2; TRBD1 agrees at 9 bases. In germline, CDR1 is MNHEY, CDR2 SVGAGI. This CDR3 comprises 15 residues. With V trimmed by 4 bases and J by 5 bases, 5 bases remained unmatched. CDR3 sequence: CASSFGTGSTGELFF. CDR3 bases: TGTGCCAGCAGTTTCGGGACAGGGAGTACCGGGGAGCTGTTTTTT.

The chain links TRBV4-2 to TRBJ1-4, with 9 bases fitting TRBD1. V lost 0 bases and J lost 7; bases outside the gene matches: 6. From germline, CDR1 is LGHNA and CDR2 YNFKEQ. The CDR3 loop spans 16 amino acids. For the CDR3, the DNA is TGTGCCAGCAGCCAAGAAACCGGGACAGGGCGTGAAAAACTGTTTTTT. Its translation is CASSQETGTGREKLFF.

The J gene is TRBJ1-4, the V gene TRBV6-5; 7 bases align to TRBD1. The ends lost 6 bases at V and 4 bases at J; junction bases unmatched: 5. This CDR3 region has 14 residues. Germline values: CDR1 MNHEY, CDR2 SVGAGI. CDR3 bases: TGTGCCAGCAGAGGGACAGCAGATAATGAAAAACTGTTTTTT. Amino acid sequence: CASRGTADNEKLFF.

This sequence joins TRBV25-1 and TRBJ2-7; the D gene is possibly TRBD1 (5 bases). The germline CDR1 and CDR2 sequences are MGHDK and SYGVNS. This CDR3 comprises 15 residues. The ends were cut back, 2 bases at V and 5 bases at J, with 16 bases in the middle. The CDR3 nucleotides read TGTGCCAGCAGTGAACCGGTTCAGGGAAAAAACGAGCAGTACTTC. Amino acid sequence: CASSEPVQGKNEQYF.

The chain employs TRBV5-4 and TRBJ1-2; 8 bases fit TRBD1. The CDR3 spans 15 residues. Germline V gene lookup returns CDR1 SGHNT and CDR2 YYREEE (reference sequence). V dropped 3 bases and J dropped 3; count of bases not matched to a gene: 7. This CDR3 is CASSSAQGADYGYTF. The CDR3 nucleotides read TGTGCCAGCAGCTCCGCTCAGGGGGCGGACTATGGCTACACCTTC. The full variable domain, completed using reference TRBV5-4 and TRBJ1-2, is ETGVTQSPTHLIKTRGQQVTLRCSSQSGHNTVSWYQQALGQGPQFIFQYYREEENGRGNFPPRFSGLQFPNYSSELNVNALELDDSALYLCASSSAQGADYGYTFGSGTRLTVV.

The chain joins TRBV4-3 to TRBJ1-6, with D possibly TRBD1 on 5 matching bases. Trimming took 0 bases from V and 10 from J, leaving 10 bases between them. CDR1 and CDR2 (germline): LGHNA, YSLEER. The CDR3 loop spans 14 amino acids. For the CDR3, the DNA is TGCGCCAGCAGCCAAGAAAGGCGGGGGTCACCCCTCCACTTT. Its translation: CASSQERRGSPLHF.

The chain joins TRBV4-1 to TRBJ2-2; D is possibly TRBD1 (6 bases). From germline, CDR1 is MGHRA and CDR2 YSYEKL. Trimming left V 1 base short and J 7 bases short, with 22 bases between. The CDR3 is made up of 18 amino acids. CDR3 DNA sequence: TGCGCCAGCAGCCAAGGCTCTGGGACAAAGACGGACGGCGGGGAGCTGTTTTTT. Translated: CASSQGSGTKTDGGELFF.

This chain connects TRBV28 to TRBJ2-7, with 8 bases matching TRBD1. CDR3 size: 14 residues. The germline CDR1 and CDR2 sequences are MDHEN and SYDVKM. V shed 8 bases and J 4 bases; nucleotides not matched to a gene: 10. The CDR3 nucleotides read TGTGCCAGCCAGCTAAGGACAGGGCATTACGAGCAGTACTTC. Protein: CASQLRTGHYEQYF.

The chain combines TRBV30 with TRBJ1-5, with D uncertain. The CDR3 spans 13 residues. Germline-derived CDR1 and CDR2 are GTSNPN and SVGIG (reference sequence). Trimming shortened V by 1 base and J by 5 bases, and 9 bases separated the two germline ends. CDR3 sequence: CAWSGYGDQPQHF. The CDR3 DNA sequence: TGTGCCTGGAGTGGGTACGGGGATCAGCCCCAGCATTTT. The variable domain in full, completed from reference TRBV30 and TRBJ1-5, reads SQTIHQWPATLVQPVGSPLSLECTVEGTSNPNLYWYRQAAGRGLQLLFYSVGIGQISSEVPQNLSASRPQDRQFILSSKKLLLSDSGFYLCAWSGYGDQPQHFGDGTRLSIL.

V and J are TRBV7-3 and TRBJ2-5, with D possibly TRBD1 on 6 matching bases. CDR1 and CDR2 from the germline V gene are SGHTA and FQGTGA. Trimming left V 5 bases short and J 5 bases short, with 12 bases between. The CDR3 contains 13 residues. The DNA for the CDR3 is TGTGCCAGCAGCAGGGGGAGTGGGGAGACCCAGTACTTC. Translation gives CASSRGSGETQYF.

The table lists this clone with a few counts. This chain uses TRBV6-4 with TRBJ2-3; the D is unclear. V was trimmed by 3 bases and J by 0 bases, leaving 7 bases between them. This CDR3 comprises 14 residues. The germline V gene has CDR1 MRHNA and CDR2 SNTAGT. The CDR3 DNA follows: TGTGCCAGCAGTGAGCAGGCTAGCACAGATACGCAGTATTTT. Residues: CASSEQASTDTQYF.

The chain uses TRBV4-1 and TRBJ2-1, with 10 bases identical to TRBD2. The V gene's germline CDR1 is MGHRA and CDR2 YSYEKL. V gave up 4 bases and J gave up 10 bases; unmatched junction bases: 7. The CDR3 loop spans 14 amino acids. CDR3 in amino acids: CASSPQRGGLEQFF. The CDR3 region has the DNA TGCGCCAGCAGCCCTCAGCGGGGGGGCTTAGAGCAGTTCTTC.